The 24 T cell receptor beta chains given below trace back to one sample, sequenced in a study of cytomegalovirus exposure and HLA in healthy donors. The PCR employed 60 Vbeta primers together with 13 Jbeta primers. TCRdb's table, derived via immunoSEQ multiplex PCR, lists solely in-frame clones and lacks some. The top ten clones hold about 7.8% of a sample with 150,000 to 200,000 clones, approximately 12% of them seen once. Sequencing used PBMCs. These receptor sequences come from a man between 50 and 59 years old in good health and CMV-seropositive.

CDR3 DNA: TGCGCCAGCAGTGAGATACCAAGGACAGGGAAGGTTGGCTACACCTTC. Translating it yields CASSEIPRTGKVGYTF. The chain couples TRBV10-1 to TRBJ1-2; 8 bases are shared with TRBD1. V lost 2 bases, J lost 7 bases, and 12 bases stayed unmatched. The CDR3 totals 16 residues. The germline gives CDR1 WNHNN, CDR2 SYGVQD (reference sequence).

J is TRBJ1-2 and V is TRBV28; the match to TRBD1 covers 7 bases. The CDR3 runs to 12 residues. V lost 5 bases and J lost 7; bases outside the gene matches: 4. CDR1 and CDR2 from the germline V gene are MDHEN and SYDVKM. CDR3 loop: CASSQQGFGYTF. CDR3 in DNA: TGTGCCAGCAGTCAACAGGGGTTTGGCTACACCTTC.

This clone was counted a few times. This rearrangement joins TRBV6-6 to TRBJ2-1; D call uncertain. Deletions cut 0 bases from V and 7 bases from J, with 16 bases between. The germline CDR1 and CDR2 sequences are MNHNY and SVGAGI (reference sequence). This CDR3 has 16 amino acids. CDR3 sequence (DNA): TGTGCCAGCAGTTACTCTAGCTGGCCCCAAGAGAATGAGCAGTTCTTC. Translated, it gives CASSYSSWPQENEQFF.

This clone turned up a few times. This chain links TRBV4-1 with TRBJ2-3; 8 bases agree with TRBD2. Germline V lookup: CDR1 MGHRA, CDR2 YSYEKL. The CDR3 spans 14 residues. Germline trimming cut 4 bases from V and 5 bases from J; bases unmatched to any gene: 5. The CDR3 loop is CASSRAGARDTQYF. DNA for the CDR3: TGCGCCAGCAGCCGAGCGGGGGCTCGAGATACGCAGTATTTT.

This clone was detected a few times. The V and J genes are TRBV7-3 and TRBJ2-2; 9 bases map to TRBD1. The CDR3 contains 18 residues. With V trimmed by 2 bases and J by 2 bases, 9 bases remained unmatched. The V gene's germline CDR1 is SGHTA and CDR2 FQGTGA. This CDR3 is CASSLAGQGLKNTGELFF. The CDR3, as DNA: TGTGCCAGCAGCTTAGCGGGACAGGGACTTAAAAACACCGGGGAGCTGTTTTTT.

This clone was seen a few times. This chain joins TRBV7-2 and TRBJ2-3; maybe TRBD2 (5 bases). Trimming stripped 1 base from V and 0 bases from J, with 11 bases between. The CDR3 spans 16 residues. Germline CDR1 is SGHTA and CDR2 is FQGNSA. The CDR3 loop is CASSLGRHLSTDTQYF. DNA of the CDR3: TGTGCCAGCAGCTTAGGGAGGCACCTTAGCACAGATACGCAGTATTTT.

Only a few counts were recorded for this clone. The gene calls are TRBV2 and TRBJ1-2; a possible D gene is TRBD1 (5 bases). Trimming left V 6 bases short and J 2 bases short, with 16 bases between. The CDR3 has 15 amino acids. Germline CDR1 and CDR2: SNHLY and FYNNEI. The CDR3 region is CASSLERGSNYGYTF. CDR3 DNA sequence: TGTGCCAGCAGCCTCGAACGGGGGAGCAACTATGGCTACACCTTC.

The rearrangement links TRBV5-4 to TRBJ2-3; 8 bases are a match to TRBD2. Germline V lookup: CDR1 SGHNT, CDR2 YYREEE (reference sequence). V dropped 4 bases and J dropped 7; count of bases not matched to a gene: 11. CDR3 length equals 15 residues. The CDR3 protein is CASSPGQRGSNTQYF. The CDR3 region has the DNA TGTGCCAGCAGCCCCGGCCAGCGGGGGTCAAATACGCAGTATTTT.

This clone appeared a few times. The V call is TRBV7-2, the J call TRBJ1-2; perhaps TRBD1 as D (5 bases). The CDR3 is made up of 13 amino acids. The germline V gene encodes CDR1 SGHTA and CDR2 FQGNSA. The CDR3 DNA reads TGTGCGACCACCAGGGAACATAACTATGGCTACACCTTC. Translating gives CATTREHNYGYTF.

This sequence joins TRBV10-3 and TRBJ2-2; 7 bases map to TRBD2. The CDR3 is made up of 14 amino acids. V was clipped by 10 bases and J by 1 base; unmatched bases: 6. Germline CDR1 is ENHRY and CDR2 is SYGVKD. The CDR3 is CATAGLGNTGELFF. The DNA for the CDR3 is TGTGCCACAGCGGGACTGGGGAACACCGGGGAGCTGTTTTTT.

This chain links TRBV18 with TRBJ1-4, with 7 positions matching TRBD1. Germline V gene sequence: CDR1 KGHSH, CDR2 LQKENI. The CDR3 runs 15 residues. With V trimmed by 3 bases and J by 8 bases, 9 bases remained unmatched. The CDR3 region has the DNA TGTGCCAGCTCACCTCCAGGGGGAAGAGGGGAAAAACTGTTTTTT. Translated: CASSPPGGRGEKLFF.

This rearrangement joins TRBV4-1 to TRBJ1-6, with 7 bases lining up with TRBD1. V was pared by 3 bases and J by 4 bases, with 6 bases of the junction left unmatched. Germline CDR1 is MGHRA and CDR2 is YSYEKL. The CDR3 is made up of 16 amino acids. The CDR3 nucleotides are TGCGCCAGCAGCCACCTCGACAGGGCGTATAATTCACCCCTCCACTTT. Translating it yields CASSHLDRAYNSPLHF.

This clone was seen a few times. This rearrangement joins TRBV5-1 to TRBJ2-7; D perhaps matches TRBD2 (7 bases). Trimming removed 4 bases at V and 6 bases at J, with 14 bases between. CDR3 length: 13 residues. Germline-derived CDR1 and CDR2 are SGHRS and YFSETQ. CDR3 protein: CASSLGGGAEQYF. In DNA form, the CDR3 reads TGCGCCAGCAGCCTGGGAGGGGGGGCCGAGCAGTACTTC.

This clone was found a few times. The genes are TRBV6-6 and TRBJ2-3; no reliable D call. With 0 bases removed from V and 6 bases from J, the gap between germline ends came to 7 bases. Germline V gives CDR1 MNHNY, CDR2 SVGAGI (reference sequence). The CDR3 is 13 amino acids. DNA for the CDR3: TGTGCCAGCAGTTACTCTAGTCGTGATACGCAGTATTTT. Encoded protein: CASSYSSRDTQYF.

This clone was seen a handful of times. This sequence joins TRBV19 and TRBJ2-3; no clear D gene. With 4 bases removed from V and 0 bases from J, the gap between germline ends came to 11 bases. Germline V CDR1 and CDR2: LNHDA, SQIVND (reference sequence). This CDR3 has 15 residues. This chain's CDR3 is CASSKIDRSTDTQYF. The DNA for the CDR3 is TGTGCCAGTAGTAAAATAGATCGAAGCACAGATACGCAGTATTTT.

The chain uses TRBV5-4 and TRBJ1-1; 9 bases are a match to TRBD1. CDR1 and CDR2 from the germline V gene are SGHNT and YYREEE (reference sequence). Trimming at V came to 2 bases and at J to 1 base, leaving 6 bases not matched to a gene. This CDR3 is 16 amino acids long. CDR3 nucleotide sequence: TGTGCCAGCAGCTTATTTATGGGACAGGGGAACACTGAAGCTTTCTTT. Translation: CASSLFMGQGNTEAFF. Using reference TRBV5-4 and TRBJ1-1 for the parts outside the CDR3, the full variable domain is ETGVTQSPTHLIKTRGQQVTLRCSSQSGHNTVSWYQQALGQGPQFIFQYYREEENGRGNFPPRFSGLQFPNYSSELNVNALELDDSALYLCASSLFMGQGNTEAFFGQGTRLTVV.

This clone was recorded a few times. The J gene is TRBJ1-1, the V gene TRBV5-1; D is possibly TRBD1 (5 bases). The V end was cut by 1 base, the J end by 2 bases, with 9 bases between. The CDR3 runs 14 residues. Germline-derived CDR1 and CDR2 are SGHRS and YFSETQ. CDR3 DNA: TGCGCCAGCAGCTTGAGCAGGGTCAACACTGAAGCTTTCTTT. Translating gives CASSLSRVNTEAFF.

This sequence joins TRBV11-2 and TRBJ2-7; TRBD2 matches 11 bases. V shed 3 bases and J 2 bases; nucleotides not matched to a gene: 3. This CDR3 has 15 amino acids. Germline V CDR1 and CDR2: SGHAT, FQNNGV. Here the CDR3 reads CASSFTSGGTYEQYF. The DNA of the CDR3 is TGTGCCAGCAGCTTCACTAGCGGGGGCACCTACGAGCAGTACTTC.

This sequence joins TRBV28 and TRBJ1-1, with D possibly being TRBD1 (6 bases). This CDR3 region has 14 residues. V lost 6 bases to trimming and J lost 1 base, with 12 bases between them. Germline CDR1 reads MDHEN; CDR2 reads SYDVKM. In DNA, the CDR3 is TGTGCCAGCAGCCTTGGACAGAAGAACACTGAAGCTTTCTTT. Residues: CASSLGQKNTEAFF.

The chain carries TRBV14 and TRBJ1-2; possible D gene TRBD1, 5 bases. The CDR3 loop spans 13 amino acids. The germline V and J ends were trimmed by 6 bases and 8 bases, with 16 bases remaining between them. Germline V gene data show CDR1 as SGHDN and CDR2 as FVKESK. CDR3 residues: CASSLRQTGGYTF. The CDR3 DNA reads as TGTGCCAGCAGTCTCAGACAGACTGGAGGCTACACCTTC. Combining the CDR3 with reference TRBV14 and TRBJ1-2 gives the whole variable domain EAGVTQFPSHSVIEKGQTVTLRCDPISGHDNLYWYRRVMGKEIKFLLHFVKESKQDESGMPNNRFLAERTGGTYSTLKVQPAELEDSGVYFCASSLRQTGGYTFGSGTRLTVV.

This clone has more than one count but fewer than ten. J is TRBJ1-2 and V is TRBV7-3, with a weak D call TRBD1 (5 bases). Trimming removed 4 bases at V and 3 bases at J, with 9 bases between. The CDR3 is 13 amino acids. The germline V gene encodes CDR1 SGHTA and CDR2 FQGTGA. Here the CDR3 reads CASSSKGDYGYTF. Here the CDR3 DNA reads TGTGCCAGCAGCTCTAAAGGGGACTATGGCTACACCTTC. Based on the CDR3 plus reference TRBV7-3 and TRBJ1-2, the full variable domain is GAGVSQTPSNKVTEKGKYVELRCDPISGHTALYWYRQSLGQGPEFLIYFQGTGAADDSGLPNDRFFAVRPEGSVSTLKIQRTERGDSAVYLCASSSKGDYGYTFGSGTRLTVV.

This clone has just a few counts. V usage is TRBV6-1 and J usage is TRBJ1-3; D unresolved. The CDR3 is 16 residues long. The germline gives CDR1 MNHNS, CDR2 SASEGT. The V gene lost 0 bases and the J gene lost 4 bases, with 13 bases spanning the gap. The CDR3 sequence is CASSEATRVAGNTIYF. Written as DNA, the CDR3 is TGTGCCAGCAGTGAAGCGACTCGGGTGGCGGGAAACACCATATATTTT.

This clone turned up a few times. The V call is TRBV7-2, the J call TRBJ2-1; TRBD1 matches 10 bases. There are 15 residues in the CDR3. The V gene end was trimmed by 1 base and the J gene end by 9 bases; junction bases not matched to a gene: 6. Germline CDR1 SGHTA, CDR2 FQGNSA. The CDR3 loop reads CASSLVGQGRSEQFF. The CDR3 coding sequence is TGTGCCAGCAGCTTAGTGGGACAGGGGAGGAGTGAGCAGTTCTTC.

This sequence joins TRBV7-6 and TRBJ2-2; D is undetermined. The germline V gene has CDR1 SGHVS and CDR2 FNYEAQ. The CDR3 is 15 amino acids. Between the trimmed V and J ends, which lost 4 bases and 1 base, there was a span of 10 bases. CDR3: CASSSAVLNTGELFF. CDR3 nucleotides: TGTGCCAGCAGCTCTGCAGTTCTGAACACCGGGGAGCTGTTTTTT.